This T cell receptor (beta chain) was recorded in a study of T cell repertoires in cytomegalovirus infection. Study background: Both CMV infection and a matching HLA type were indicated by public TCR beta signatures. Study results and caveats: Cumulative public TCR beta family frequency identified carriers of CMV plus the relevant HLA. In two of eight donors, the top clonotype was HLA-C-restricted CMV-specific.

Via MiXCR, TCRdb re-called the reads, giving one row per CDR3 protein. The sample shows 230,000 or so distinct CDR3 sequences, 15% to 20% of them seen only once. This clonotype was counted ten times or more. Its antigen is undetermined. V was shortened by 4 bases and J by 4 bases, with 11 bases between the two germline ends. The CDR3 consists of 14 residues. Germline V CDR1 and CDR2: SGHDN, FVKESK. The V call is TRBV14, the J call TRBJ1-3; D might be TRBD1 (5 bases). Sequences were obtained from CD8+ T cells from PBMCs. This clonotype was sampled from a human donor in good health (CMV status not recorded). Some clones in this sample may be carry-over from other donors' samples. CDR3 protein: CASSPGGSGNTIYF. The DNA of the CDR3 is TGTGCCAGCAGCCCCGGGGGATCGGGAAACACCATATATTTT.